Described below is a single TCR beta chain sequence and its context. The CDR3 has 18 residues. The germline V gene has CDR1 SGDLS and CDR2 YYNGEE. Trimming removed 4 bases from V and 6 bases from J; junction bases left unmatched: 17. The protocol was immunoSEQ multiplex PCR, while the TCRdb copy is restricted to in-frame clones and leaves out a portion. The sample carries under 300,000 clones, 70% recorded once. This entry comes from a study of cytotoxic CD8 clonotypes in ibrutinib-treated CLL. Background on the study: Partial responses totalled roughly 25 and complete responses 2; after median roughly 68 months, roughly 14 remained remitted and roughly twelve progressed.

The clonotype originates from a human donor with chronic lymphocytic leukemia. This chain uses TRBV9 with TRBJ2-1; 9 positions match TRBD2. The starting material was PBMCs, obtained after 24 months of ibrutinib treatment. The CDR3 DNA follows: TGTGCCAGCAGCCCTGTCGGTGGACTAGCGCGAACCGTCAATGAGCAGTTCTTC. It encodes CASSPVGGLARTVNEQFF.